The 13 T cell receptor beta chains presented below share a single source sample, sequenced in a study of neurological immune-mediated disorders. From the 5' RACE reads, TCRdb called clonotypes with MiXCR, one entry per CDR3 protein. The sample lists roughly 59,000 distinct CDR3 sequences, roughly 4.9% occurring once. Sequenced input: PBMCs. Every receptor here comes from a human donor with multiple sclerosis. The donor label of this sample is uncertain.

This clonotype was counted many times. This rearrangement joins TRBV5-1 to TRBJ2-1; the D is unclear. Germline lookup yields CDR1 SGHRS and CDR2 YFSETQ. The CDR3 is made up of 14 amino acids. Trimming pared 2 bases from V and 6 bases from J, leaving 12 bases between. In nucleotides, the CDR3 is TGCGCCAGCAGCTTAAAACTTCGCGGCAATGAGCAGTTCTTC. Amino acid sequence: CASSLKLRGNEQFF.

This clonotype was found many times. The V and J genes are TRBV7-2 and TRBJ2-7; 8 nucleotides line up with TRBD1. This CDR3 region has 15 residues. Germline V gene data show CDR1 as SGHTA and CDR2 as FQGNSA. V gave up 5 bases and J gave up 6 bases; unmatched junction bases: 12. CDR3 coding DNA: TGTGCCAGCAGCCCTCCAGGGAGCAGGGGGCCCGAGCAGTACTTC. This codes for CASSPPGSRGPEQYF.

In its sample, this clonotype was seen many times. This chain connects TRBV6-6 to TRBJ1-1; tentative D call: TRBD1 (6 bases). The CDR3 is 11 residues long. V was cut by 8 bases and J by 13 bases, with 17 bases left in between. CDR1 and CDR2 (germline): MNHNY, SVGAGI (reference sequence). Here the CDR3 DNA reads TGTGCCAGCTCGTCGGGACAAGCCGGTTTCTTT. It translates to CASSSGQAGFF.

There are many counts of this clonotype. An end of the junction does not agree with germline; a read error may underlie this. The V gene is TRBV20-1, the J gene TRBJ2-7; D might be TRBD2 (6 bases). This CDR3 is 11 amino acids long. Germline V gene sequence: CDR1 DFQATT, CDR2 SNEGSKA (reference sequence). CDR3 nucleotides: TGCAGTGCGAAGCGGGCTGGGGTCCCCCAATTC. Translated: CSAKRAGVPQF.

This clonotype was seen many times. The CDR3 bases are TGCAGTGCTCGATCAAGCGAGGGCTCTGGAAACACCATATATTTT. Protein product: CSARSSEGSGNTIYF. This sequence joins TRBV20-1 and TRBJ1-3; D is ambiguous. The CDR3 is made up of 15 amino acids. The V end was cut by 5 bases, the J end by 0 bases, with 14 bases between. The V gene's germline CDR1 is DFQATT and CDR2 SNEGSKA (reference sequence).

This clonotype was detected many times. The chain carries TRBV10-3 and TRBJ1-5, with 11 nucleotides matching TRBD1. Looked up from germline, CDR1 is ENHRY and CDR2 is SYGVKD. CDR3 length equals 15 residues. J gave up 7 bases and V 5 bases, and 7 bases lay outside the gene matches. Written as DNA, the CDR3 is TGTGCCATCAGTATGGACAGGGGGCAGGGACAGCCCCAGCATTTT. Protein sequence: CAISMDRGQGQPQHF.

The V and J genes are TRBV6-5 and TRBJ2-1; 9 positions agree with TRBD1. Germline-derived CDR1 and CDR2 are MNHEY and SVGAGI. Germline trimming cut 6 bases from V and 7 bases from J; bases unmatched to any gene: 7. This CDR3 has 14 amino acids. As DNA, the CDR3 is TGTGCCAGCAGAAGGGACAGGGAGGCGAATGAGCAGTTCTTC. This codes for CASRRDREANEQFF.

This clonotype was picked up many times. This chain joins TRBV7-8 and TRBJ2-7, with TRBD1 matching 9 bases. This CDR3 has 15 amino acids. The V and J ends lost 4 bases and 3 bases, in that order; junction bases with no gene match: 7. Germline-derived CDR1 and CDR2 are SGHVS and FQNEAQ. CDR3 DNA: TGTGCCAGCAGCTCTAGGGGACAGGGACTCTACGAGCAGTACTTC. It encodes CASSSRGQGLYEQYF.

This clonotype was seen ten or more times. The rearrangement joins TRBV29-1 to TRBJ1-1, with a possible D match to TRBD1 (5 bases). V was clipped by 4 bases and J by 1 base, with 13 bases between them. Germline CDR1 SQVTM, CDR2 ANQGSEA. CDR3 size: 14 residues. The CDR3 nucleotides are TGCAGCGTTGGGGAACCGGGACGGAACACTGAAGCTTTCTTT. Encoded protein: CSVGEPGRNTEAFF.

The table lists this clonotype with many counts. CDR3 region: CASSSLALSTDTQYF. CDR3 nucleotides: TGCGCCAGCAGTTCGCTAGCGTTAAGCACAGATACGCAGTATTTT. The chain joins TRBV5-1 to TRBJ2-3, with D possibly TRBD2 on 6 matching bases. Germline lookup yields CDR1 SGHRS and CDR2 YFSETQ. The CDR3 consists of 15 residues. V was pared by 5 bases and J by 0 bases, with 13 bases between.

With respect to this clonotype: A much larger clone lies a single base off, so this may be a read error. The chain has TRBV5-6 and TRBJ1-2, with D perhaps TRBD1 (6 bases). The ends were cut back, 0 bases at V and 4 bases at J, with 13 bases in the middle. Per the germline V gene, CDR1 is SGHDT and CDR2 is YYEEEE. The CDR3 length is 15 residues. CDR3: CASSLGDMGVYGYTF. CDR3 DNA: TGTGCCAGCAGCTTGGGGGACATGGGAGTCTATGGCTACACCTTC.

This clonotype was counted many times. J is TRBJ1-3 and V is TRBV20-1; D is unresolved. V was cut by 0 bases and J by 2 bases, with 14 bases left in between. The CDR3 loop spans 16 amino acids. The germline CDR1 and CDR2 sequences are DFQATT and SNEGSKA (reference sequence). Here the CDR3 DNA reads TGCAGTGCTAGAGATCCGACACGGGGAACTGGAAACACCATATATTTT. It translates to CSARDPTRGTGNTIYF.

In its sample, this clonotype was seen many times. This rearrangement joins TRBV7-9 to TRBJ1-1; D is perhaps TRBD1 (5 bases). V was trimmed by 1 base and J by 6 bases, leaving 9 bases between them. Germline V gene sequence: CDR1 SEHNR, CDR2 FQNEAQ (reference sequence). This CDR3 has 13 amino acids. This CDR3 reads CASSLDRSSEAFF. CDR3 nucleotide sequence: TGTGCCAGCAGCTTAGACAGGAGTTCTGAAGCTTTCTTT.